The 4 T cell receptor beta chains presented below share a single source sample, sequenced in a study of CD4 T cells in relation to SARS-CoV-2 and coronaviruses. CD4+ T cells from unexposed donors were obtained before the COVID-19 pandemic (2011-2018). CD4+ T cells were isolated from the cells after 10 days of culture. Their cognate antigens are unknown. The protocol was immunoSEQ multiplex PCR, while the TCRdb copy is restricted to in-frame clones and leaves out a portion. The profile covers 28,000 or so clones, with 65% to 80% appearing a single time and 8% to 13% taken by the ten largest. Sequencing was performed on CD4+ T cells from PBMCs, cultured in vitro. These receptors were obtained from a human donor in good health.

This chain joins TRBV28 and TRBJ2-2; 8 bases fit TRBD2. The V gene's germline CDR1 is MDHEN and CDR2 SYDVKM. V lost 6 bases to trimming and J lost 3 bases; unmatched junction nucleotides: 3. This CDR3 has 14 amino acids. The CDR3 DNA follows: TGTGCCAGCAGACGGGGGGGGGACACCGGGGAGCTGTTTTTT. It codes for CASRRGGDTGELFF.

The genes are TRBV7-2 and TRBJ2-5, with a possible D match to TRBD2 (7 bases). CDR1 SGHTA and CDR2 FQGNSA come from the germline V gene. The CDR3 has 14 residues. Trimming removed 6 bases at V and 2 bases at J, with 13 bases between. This CDR3 is CASRPEGGQETQYF. For the CDR3, the DNA is TGTGCCAGCAGGCCCGAGGGGGGGCAAGAGACCCAGTACTTC.

This chain uses TRBV29-1 with TRBJ1-5; D is unclear. Germline V gene data show CDR1 as SQVTM and CDR2 as ANQGSEA. CDR3 length: 13 residues. Trimming cost V 4 bases and J 0 bases, with 7 bases left between them. CDR3 DNA sequence: TGCAGCGTTGCGGACCTTAGCAATCAGCCCCAGCATTTT. Translation: CSVADLSNQPQHF. The variable domain in full, with the rest retrieved from reference TRBV29-1 and TRBJ1-5, is SAVISQKPSRDICQRGTSLTIQCQVDSQVTMMFWYRQQPGQSLTLIATANQGSEATYESGFVIDKFPISRPNLTFSTLTVSNMSPEDSSIYLCSVADLSNQPQHFGDGTRLSIL.

The V and J genes are TRBV5-5 and TRBJ1-2; the D is unclear. Looked up from germline, CDR1 is SGHKS and CDR2 is YYEKEE (reference sequence). The CDR3 has 13 residues. V was cut by 4 bases and J by 2 bases, with 9 bases left in between. Here the CDR3 reads CASSVDTNYGYTF. The CDR3 DNA follows: TGTGCCAGCAGCGTCGACACAAACTATGGCTACACCTTC.